This TCR beta chain was found in a study of T cells in localized non-small cell lung cancer. General study points: The study sequenced only one region of the tumor. As a result, intratumor heterogeneity could not be excluded and remains possible. Paired adjacent lung recovered a median about 60 of the top 100 tumor clones.

The CDR3 runs 15 residues. V lost 2 bases, J lost 4 bases, and 17 bases lay in between. CDR1 and CDR2 from the germline V gene are SQVTM and ANQGSEA. Turning to this clone: Its antigen is still unknown.

TCRdb keeps only in-frame clones here, not all; method: immunoSEQ multiplex PCR. The top ten hold about 2.3% of the sample, which has approximately 50,000 clones, about 86% seen once. The chain uses TRBV29-1 and TRBJ1-2; no definite D call. The source of this sequence is a man between 35 and 75 years old with stage II lung adenocarcinoma. This specimen consisted of PBMCs, obtained before any cancer treatment. The CDR3 nucleotides read TGCAGCGTTGAAATACTTGGTGGGCTGAGCTATGGCTACACCTTC. Translated, it gives CSVEILGGLSYGYTF.